This T cell receptor (beta chain) was documented in a study of OX40 agonist ivuxolimab in advanced cancers. At the level of the study: The patients received agonistic anti-OX40 (CD134) antibody ivuxolimab.

Germline assignment: CDR1 SGHAT and CDR2 FQNNGV. V dropped 1 base and J dropped 4 bases, with 10 bases sitting between them. This CDR3 is built from 14 residues. As for this clone: What it recognizes is unknown.

Whole-study findings and limits: CD4+ T cells averaged fewer expanded clones than CD8+ T cells.

Measured with immunoSEQ multiplex PCR; TCRdb has only the in-frame clones, and not every one. The sample includes tens of thousands of clones, approximately 85% of them seen just once. This sample comprised CD4+ or CD8+ T cells sorted from blood, obtained in a trial of the OX40 agonist ivuxolimab. This sequence was found in an adult with an advanced solid tumor such as melanoma, head and neck, liver or kidney cancer. The chain employs TRBV11-2 and TRBJ1-1; D possibly corresponds to TRBD1 (5 bases). This CDR3 is CASSLAAGTTEAFF. Written as DNA, the CDR3 is TGTGCCAGCAGCTTAGCGGCCGGGACCACTGAAGCTTTCTTT.